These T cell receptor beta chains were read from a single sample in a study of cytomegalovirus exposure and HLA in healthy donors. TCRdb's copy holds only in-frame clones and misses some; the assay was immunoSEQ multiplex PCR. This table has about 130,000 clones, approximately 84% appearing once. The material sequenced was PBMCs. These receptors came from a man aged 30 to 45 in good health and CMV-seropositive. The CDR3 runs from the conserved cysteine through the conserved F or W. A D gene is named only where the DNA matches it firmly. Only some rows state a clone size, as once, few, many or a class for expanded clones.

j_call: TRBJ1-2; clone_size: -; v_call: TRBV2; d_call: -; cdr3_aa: CASSENPRAYGYTF; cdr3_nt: TGTGCCAGCAGTGAAAACCCCAGGGCGTATGGCTACACCTTC
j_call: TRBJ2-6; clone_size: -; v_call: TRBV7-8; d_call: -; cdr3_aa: CASSPDTYSGANVLTF; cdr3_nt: TGTGCCAGCAGCCCAGACACTTACTCTGGGGCCAACGTCCTGACTTTC
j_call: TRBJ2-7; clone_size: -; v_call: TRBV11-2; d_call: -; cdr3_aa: CASSLEGSSYEQYF; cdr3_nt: TGTGCCAGCAGCTTAGAGGGGAGCTCCTACGAGCAGTACTTC
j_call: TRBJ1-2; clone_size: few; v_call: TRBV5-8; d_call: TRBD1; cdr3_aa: CASSPRGTGYGYTF; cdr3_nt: TGTGCCAGCAGCCCGCGGGGGACAGGGTATGGCTACACCTTC
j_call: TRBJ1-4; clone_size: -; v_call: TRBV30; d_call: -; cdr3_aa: CAWSAARANEKLFF; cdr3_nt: TGTGCCTGGAGTGCGGCGCGGGCTAATGAAAAACTGTTTTTT
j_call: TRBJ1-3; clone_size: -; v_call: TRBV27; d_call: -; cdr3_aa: CASRTGDSSGNTIYF; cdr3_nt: TGTGCCAGCCGCACGGGCGACAGCTCTGGAAACACCATATATTTT
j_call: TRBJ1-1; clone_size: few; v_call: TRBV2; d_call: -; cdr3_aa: CASSAPFPLEAFF; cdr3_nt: TGTGCCAGCAGTGCGCCCTTCCCACTTGAAGCTTTCTTT
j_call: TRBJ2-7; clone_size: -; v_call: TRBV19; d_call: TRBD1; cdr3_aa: CASSGPGQGFYEQYF; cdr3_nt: TGTGCCAGTAGTGGCCCGGGACAGGGCTTCTACGAGCAGTACTTC
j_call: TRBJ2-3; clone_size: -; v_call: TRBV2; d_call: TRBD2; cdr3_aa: CASGLAGVTDTQYF; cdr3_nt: TGTGCCAGCGGGCTAGCGGGGGTCACAGATACGCAGTATTTT
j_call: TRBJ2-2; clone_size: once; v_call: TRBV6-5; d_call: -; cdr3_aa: CASSYRLGELFF; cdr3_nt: TGTGCCAGCAGTTACCGACTCGGGGAGCTGTTTTTT
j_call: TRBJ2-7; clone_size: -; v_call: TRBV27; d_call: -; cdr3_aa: CASSLTGGSAYEQYF; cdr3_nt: TGTGCCAGCAGTTTAACGGGGGGCTCGGCCTACGAGCAGTACTTC
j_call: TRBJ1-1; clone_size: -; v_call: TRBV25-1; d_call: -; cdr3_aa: CASSEAGAPEAFF; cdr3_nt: TGTGCCAGCAGTGAAGCGGGGGCCCCTGAAGCTTTCTTT
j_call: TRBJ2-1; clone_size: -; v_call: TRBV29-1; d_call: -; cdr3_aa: CSVVGRGNEQFF; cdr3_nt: TGCAGCGTTGTTGGCAGGGGCAATGAGCAGTTCTTC
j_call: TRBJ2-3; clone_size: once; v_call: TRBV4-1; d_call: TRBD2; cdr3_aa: CASSHIAGVSTDTQYF; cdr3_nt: TGCGCCAGCAGCCATATAGCGGGGGTGAGCACAGATACGCAGTATTTT
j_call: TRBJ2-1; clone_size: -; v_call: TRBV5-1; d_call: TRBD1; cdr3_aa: CASSRLSGTGNSNEQFF; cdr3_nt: TGCGCCAGCAGCCGCCTGTCGGGGACAGGGAATAGCAATGAGCAGTTCTTC
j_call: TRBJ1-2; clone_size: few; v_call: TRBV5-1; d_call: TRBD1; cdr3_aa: CASSLEGANYGYTF; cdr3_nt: TGCGCCAGCAGCTTGGAGGGGGCGAACTATGGCTACACCTTC
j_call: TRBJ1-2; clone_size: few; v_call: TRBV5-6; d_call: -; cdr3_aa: CASSLTGDYGYTF; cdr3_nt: TGTGCCAGCAGCTTGACAGGAGACTATGGCTACACCTTC
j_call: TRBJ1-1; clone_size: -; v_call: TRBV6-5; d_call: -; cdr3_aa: CASSYQGTNTEAFF; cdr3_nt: TGTGCCAGCAGTTACCAGGGGACGAACACTGAAGCTTTCTTT
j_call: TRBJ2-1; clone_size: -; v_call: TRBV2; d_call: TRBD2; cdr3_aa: CASSDGTSGGNEQFF; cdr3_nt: TGTGCCAGCAGTGACGGGACTAGCGGGGGGAATGAGCAGTTCTTC
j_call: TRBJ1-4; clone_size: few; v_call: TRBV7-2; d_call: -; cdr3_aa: CASSAPGVEKLFF; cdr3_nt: TGTGCCAGCAGCGCGCCGGGTGTTGAAAAACTGTTTTTT
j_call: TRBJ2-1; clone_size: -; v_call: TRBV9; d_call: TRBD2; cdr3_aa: CASSPGQGLAGGHEQFF; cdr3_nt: TGTGCCAGCAGCCCTGGGCAGGGACTAGCGGGAGGACATGAGCAGTTCTTC
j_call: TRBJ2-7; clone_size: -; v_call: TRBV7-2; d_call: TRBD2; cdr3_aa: CASSPRGGLAGSSYEQYF; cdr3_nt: TGTGCCAGCAGCCCCCGCGGTGGACTAGCGGGGAGCTCCTACGAGCAGTACTTC
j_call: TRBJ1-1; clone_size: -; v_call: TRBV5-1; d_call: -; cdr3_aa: CASSLERVGHTEAFF; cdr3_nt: TGCGCCAGCAGCTTGGAGAGGGTAGGTCACACTGAAGCTTTCTTT
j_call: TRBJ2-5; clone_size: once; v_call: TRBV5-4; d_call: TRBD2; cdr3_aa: CASSSPLTSGEETQYF; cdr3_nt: TGTGCCAGCAGCTCCCCCTTGACTAGCGGGGAAGAGACCCAGTACTTC
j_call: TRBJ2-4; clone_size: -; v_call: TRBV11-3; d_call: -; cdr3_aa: CASSAGQRIQYF; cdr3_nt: TGTGCCAGCAGCGCGGGACAGCGCATTCAGTACTTC
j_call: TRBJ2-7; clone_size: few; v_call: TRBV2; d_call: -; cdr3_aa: CGSRGSGPIRAYEQYF; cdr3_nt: TGTGGCAGTCGAGGTAGCGGCCCAATTCGGGCCTACGAGCAGTACTTC
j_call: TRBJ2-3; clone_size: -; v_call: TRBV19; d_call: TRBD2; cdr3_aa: CASSMRGARTDTQYF; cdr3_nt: TGTGCCAGTAGCATGCGGGGGGCCCGCACAGATACGCAGTATTTT
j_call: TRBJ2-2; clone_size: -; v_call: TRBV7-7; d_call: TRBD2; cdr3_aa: CASSRTSANTGELFF; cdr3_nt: TGTGCCAGCAGCCGGACTAGCGCGAACACCGGGGAGCTGTTTTTT
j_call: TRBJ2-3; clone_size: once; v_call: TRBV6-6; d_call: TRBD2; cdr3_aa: CASSYWGGRFTDTQYF; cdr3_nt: TGTGCCAGCAGTTACTGGGGCGGGAGGTTCACAGATACGCAGTATTTT
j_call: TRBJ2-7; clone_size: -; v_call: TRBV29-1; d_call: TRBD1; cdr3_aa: CSAIQGASSSYEQYF; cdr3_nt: TGCAGCGCTATTCAGGGGGCGTCAAGTTCCTACGAGCAGTACTTC
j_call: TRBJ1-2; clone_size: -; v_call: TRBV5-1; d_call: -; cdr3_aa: CASSLAGLGLGYTF; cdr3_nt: TGCGCCAGCAGCTTGGCGGGGTTGGGCCTTGGCTACACCTTC
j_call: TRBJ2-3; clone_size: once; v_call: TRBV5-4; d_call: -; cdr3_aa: CASSPPGIVGTDTQYF; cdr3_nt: TGTGCCAGCAGCCCGCCAGGGATTGTTGGCACAGATACGCAGTATTTT
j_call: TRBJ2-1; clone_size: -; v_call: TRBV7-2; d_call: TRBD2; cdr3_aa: CASSLALMWASGRAQNEQFF; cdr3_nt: TGTGCCAGCAGCTTAGCGCTAATGTGGGCTAGCGGGAGGGCCCAGAATGAGCAGTTCTTC
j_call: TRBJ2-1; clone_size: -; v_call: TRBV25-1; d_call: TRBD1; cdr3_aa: CASSESRTGTYNEQFF; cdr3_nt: TGTGCCAGCAGTGAATCTAGGACAGGGACCTACAATGAGCAGTTCTTC
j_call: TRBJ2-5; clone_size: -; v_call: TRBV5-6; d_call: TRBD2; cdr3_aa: CASSLGTIQETQYF; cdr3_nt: TGTGCCAGCAGCCTTGGGACTATTCAAGAGACCCAGTACTTC
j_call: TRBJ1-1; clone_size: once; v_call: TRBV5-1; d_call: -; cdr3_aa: CASSLGDGANTEAFF; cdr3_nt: TGCGCCAGCAGCTTGGGAGACGGAGCGAACACTGAAGCTTTCTTT
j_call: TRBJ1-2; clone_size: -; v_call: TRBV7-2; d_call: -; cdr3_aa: CASSAGPGYGYTF; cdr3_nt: TGTGCCAGCAGCGCGGGACCGGGCTATGGCTACACCTTC
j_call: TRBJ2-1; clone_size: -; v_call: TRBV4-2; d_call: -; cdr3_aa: CASSQAGENEQFF; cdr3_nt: TGTGCCAGCAGCCAAGCCGGTGAAAATGAGCAGTTCTTC
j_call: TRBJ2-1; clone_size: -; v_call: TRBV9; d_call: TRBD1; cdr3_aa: CASSAWTGLYNEQFF; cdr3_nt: TGTGCCAGCAGCGCATGGACAGGGCTCTACAATGAGCAGTTCTTC
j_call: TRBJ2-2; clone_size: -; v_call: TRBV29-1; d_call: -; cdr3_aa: CSVEAGNTGELFF; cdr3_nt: TGCAGCGTTGAGGCAGGGAACACCGGGGAGCTGTTTTTT
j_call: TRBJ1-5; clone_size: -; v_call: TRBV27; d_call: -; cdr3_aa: CASSLTGGRVHQPQHF; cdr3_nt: TGTGCCAGCAGTTTGACGGGGGGCAGGGTCCATCAGCCCCAGCATTTT
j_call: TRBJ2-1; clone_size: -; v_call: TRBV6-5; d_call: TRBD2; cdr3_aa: CASSYEIDSVDAGEFF; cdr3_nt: TGTGCCAGCAGTTACGAAATTGACAGCGTTGACGCGGGGGAGTTCTTC
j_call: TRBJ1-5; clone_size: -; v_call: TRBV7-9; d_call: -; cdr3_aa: CASGSGEPQHF; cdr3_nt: TGTGCCAGCGGCTCTGGAGAGCCCCAGCATTTT
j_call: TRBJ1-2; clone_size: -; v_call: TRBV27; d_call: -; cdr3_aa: CASSLSQWAAANYGYTF; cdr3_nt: TGTGCCAGCAGTTTATCGCAATGGGCAGCCGCTAACTATGGCTACACCTTC
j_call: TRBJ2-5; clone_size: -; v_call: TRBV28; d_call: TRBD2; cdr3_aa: CASSPGTKIGVPETQYF; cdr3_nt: TGTGCCAGCAGTCCTGGGACTAAGATCGGGGTCCCTGAGACCCAGTACTTC